This T cell receptor (beta chain) was documented in a study of shared clonotypes between healthy human individuals. Study findings and constraints: Between a few donors, naive CD4 clonotypes were shared at a level of about 5%. Relative to clonotypes present in all four donors, those not shared had lower generation probabilities.

Generated by immunoSEQ multiplex PCR, the TCRdb table keeps only in-frame clones and is missing some. The data contain about 1.5 million clones, 95% to 99% of them seen just once; the ten biggest clones take up roughly 0.4%. Comment on this clone: Its antigen remains unidentified. The same CDR3 is also encoded by other DNA sequences in this sample.

The donor cohort consisted entirely of Caucasian adults residing in Nashville, Tennessee. V dropped 0 bases and J dropped 0; count of bases not matched to a gene: 3. The CDR3 sequence is 15 residues long. The germline V gene encodes CDR1 SGHKS and CDR2 YYEKEE (reference sequence). The chain has TRBV5-5 and TRBJ2-7; 7 bases line up with TRBD2. Sequencing used naive CD4+ T cells sorted from blood. The sample's subset: CD45RA+ positively selected. The TCR comes from a man younger than 45 in good health. The CDR3 bases are TGTGCCAGCAGCTTGGGAGCGGGAAGCTCCTACGAGCAGTACTTC. This encodes CASSLGAGSSYEQYF.